The source of this T cell receptor beta chain is a study of T cell responses to AZD1222 COVID-19 vaccine. Study outcomes and limitations: Just six people given AZD1222 tested seropositive at baseline. Donors skewed white British and female; clonal diversity was possibly underestimated.

Worth noting for this clone: What it recognizes is unknown.

V gave up 4 bases and J gave up 0 bases, with 4 bases separating them. Germline CDR1 and CDR2: SGHDT and YYEEEE. There are 12 residues in the CDR3. TCRdb's table, derived via immunoSEQ multiplex PCR, lists solely in-frame clones and lacks some. Here the sample spans 110,000 to 150,000 clones, 80% to 90% being singletons. This sequence joins TRBV5-6 and TRBJ1-1; no reliable D call. This TCR was recovered from an adult in good health. The sequencing here drew on peripheral blood, taken on day 0 of AZD1222 vaccination. CDR3: CASSRLNTEAFF. The CDR3 nucleotides read TGTGCCAGCAGCCGGTTGAACACTGAAGCTTTCTTT.